This passage covers 23 T cell receptor beta chains from one sample sequenced in a study of T cells in Graves' hyperthyroidism and ophthalmopathy. RNA transcripts provided the source from which TCR beta CDR3 regions were amplified. TCR CDR3 regions were first amplified by RT-PCR with HTBI primers. In TCRdb, the multiplex PCR reads were re-called with MiXCR into one record per CDR3 protein. The data contain roughly 700,000 distinct CDR3 sequences, less than 15% of them singletons. The sample was blood. Receptors were obtained from a woman under 30 with Graves' hyperthyroidism.

This clonotype was picked up many times. The chain joins TRBV20-1 to TRBJ2-1; TRBD2 agrees at 8 bases. J was trimmed by 3 bases and V by 3 bases; bases with no gene match: 1. Germline CDR1 and CDR2: DFQATT and SNEGSKA (reference sequence). This CDR3 is 13 amino acids long. CDR3 protein: CSASGRVYNEQFF. As DNA, the CDR3 is TGCAGTGCTAGCGGGAGGGTCTACAATGAGCAGTTCTTC.

This clonotype showed up just a few times. This chain joins TRBV5-1 and TRBJ2-1; 11 bases agree with TRBD2. With 5 bases clipped from V and 7 bases from J, the junction kept 8 bases outside the gene matches. The CDR3 consists of 15 residues. Germline lookup yields CDR1 SGHRS and CDR2 YFSETQ. The CDR3 nucleotides are TGCGCCAGCAGACAACTAGCGGGAGCCGGGAATGAGCAGTTCTTC. Protein sequence: CASRQLAGAGNEQFF.

Ten or more counts support this clonotype. This chain uses TRBV6-2 or TRBV6-3 with TRBJ1-3; D unresolved. From germline, CDR1 is MNHEY and CDR2 SVGEGT. The V and J ends lost 2 bases and 0 bases respectively, with 8 bases between them. This CDR3 spans 15 amino acids. This CDR3 is CASSYMSASGNTIYF. CDR3 nucleotide sequence: TGTGCCAGCAGTTACATGTCGGCCTCTGGAAACACCATATATTTT.

The chain uses TRBV2 and TRBJ2-1; 9 bases line up with TRBD2. The CDR3 covers 13 residues. CDR1 is SNHLY, CDR2 FYNNEI, per germline. Trimming cost V 6 bases and J 13 bases; bases outside gene matches: 10. The CDR3 bases are TGTGCCAGCAGACTTAGCGGGAGCATAAACCAGTTCTTC. The encoded protein is CASRLSGSINQFF.

The sample holds a few counts of this clonotype. V usage is TRBV6-2 or TRBV6-3 and J usage is TRBJ2-7; tentative D call: TRBD2 (5 bases). Germline lookup yields CDR1 MNHEY and CDR2 SVGEGT. The CDR3 sequence is 13 residues long. The V gene lost 8 bases and the J gene lost 4 bases, with 15 bases spanning the gap. The CDR3 loop reads CASLLTSGYEQYF. The CDR3 nucleotides are TGTGCCAGCTTATTGACCAGCGGATACGAGCAGTACTTC.

This clonotype was detected only a few times. The chain employs TRBV7-9 and TRBJ1-5; D gene uncertain. Per the germline V gene, CDR1 is SEHNR and CDR2 is FQNEAQ (reference sequence). The germline V and J ends were trimmed by 5 bases and 3 bases, with 11 bases remaining between them. The CDR3 loop spans 14 amino acids. CDR3 coding DNA: TGTGCCAGCAGCCAGGAGGAGTACAATCAGCCCCAGCATTTT. Translated: CASSQEEYNQPQHF.

As to this clonotype: The CDR3 ends on some other residue instead of the conserved phenylalanine or tryptophan, so this is likely a read error. The genes are TRBV10-3 and TRBJ1-1, with D perhaps TRBD1 (5 bases). Germline CDR1 ENHRY, CDR2 SYGVKD. Deletions cut 4 bases from V and 0 bases from J, with 21 bases between. The CDR3 has 18 residues. DNA of the CDR3: TGTGCCATCAGTGTGATACCCAAAAAGGGGCAGATGAACACTGAAGCTTTCTCT. Its translation is CAISVIPKKGQMNTEAFS.

At least ten counts were recorded for this clonotype. The chain is built from TRBV6-2 or TRBV6-3 and TRBJ2-1; 7 bases fit TRBD1. Looked up from germline, CDR1 is MNHEY and CDR2 is SVGEGT. CDR3 length: 13 amino acids. V shed 2 bases and J 6 bases; nucleotides not matched to a gene: 1. The CDR3 is CASSYAGGNEQFF. The CDR3 coding sequence is TGTGCCAGCAGTTACGCAGGGGGCAATGAGCAGTTCTTC.

The CDR3 spells CAWRQGPRDTQYF. CDR3 sequence (DNA): TGTGCCTGGAGACAGGGGCCGCGGGATACGCAGTATTTT. The V and J genes are TRBV30 and TRBJ2-3; 7 positions agree with TRBD1. Germline CDR1 GTSNPN, CDR2 SVGIG (reference sequence). The CDR3 has 13 residues. V gave up 3 bases and J gave up 6 bases; unmatched junction bases: 6.

The sample holds many counts of this clonotype. The V gene is TRBV6-5, the J gene TRBJ2-3, with 7 bases matching TRBD2. V gave up 2 bases and J gave up 3 bases; unmatched junction bases: 8. Per germline, CDR1 MNHEY and CDR2 SVGAGI. This CDR3 region has 16 residues. Here the CDR3 DNA reads TGTGCCAGCAGTTACGGACTAGGCGTGAGGACAGATACGCAGTATTTT. It translates to CASSYGLGVRTDTQYF.

This clonotype has more than one count but fewer than ten. This chain connects TRBV4-1 to TRBJ2-7, with TRBD1 matching 10 bases. CDR3 length: 15 residues. CDR1 is MGHRA, CDR2 YSYEKL, per germline. Trimming at V came to 0 bases and at J to 3 bases, leaving 2 bases not matched to a gene. The CDR3 loop reads CASSQEDRGNYEQYF. CDR3 DNA: TGCGCCAGCAGCCAAGAGGACAGGGGGAACTACGAGCAGTACTTC.

The chain couples TRBV29-1 to TRBJ1-1, with D perhaps matching TRBD1 (5 bases). This CDR3 contains 13 residues. Per germline, CDR1 SQVTM and CDR2 ANQGSEA. With 4 bases removed from V and 0 bases from J, the gap between germline ends came to 9 bases. The CDR3 sequence is CSVVEGVNTEAFF. For the CDR3, the DNA is TGCAGCGTTGTTGAAGGGGTGAACACTGAAGCTTTCTTT.

As to this clonotype: This sequence may be a read error, since a much larger clone differs from it by one base. This rearrangement joins TRBV6-2 or TRBV6-3 to TRBJ2-7; D not resolved. Trimming left V 4 bases short and J 6 bases short, with 7 bases between. The germline V gene encodes CDR1 MNHEY and CDR2 SVGEGT. The CDR3 is 11 amino acids. CDR3 sequence (DNA): TGTGCCAGCAGTTCACAGAGCGAGCAGTACTTC. This translates into CASSSQSEQYF.

In nucleotides, the CDR3 is TGCAGTGCTCCCCGGGACAGGGCTCCCTACGAGCAGTACTTC. It translates to CSAPRDRAPYEQYF. This rearrangement joins TRBV20-1 to TRBJ2-7; 9 positions match TRBD1. The germline CDR1 and CDR2 sequences are DFQATT and SNEGSKA (reference sequence). This CDR3 has 14 residues. J lost 2 bases, V lost 5 bases, and 7 bases had no gene match.

Many counts were recorded for this clonotype. This chain uses TRBV2 with TRBJ2-1, with D maybe TRBD1 (5 bases). This CDR3 is 15 amino acids long. From germline, CDR1 is SNHLY and CDR2 FYNNEI. V dropped 7 bases and J dropped 6 bases, with 19 bases sitting between them. This chain's CDR3 is CASTMGREKGNEQFF. As DNA, the CDR3 is TGTGCCAGCACTATGGGGCGCGAAAAGGGCAATGAGCAGTTCTTC.

This clonotype was picked up many times. The rearrangement uses TRBV20-1 and TRBJ1-5; weak D call: TRBD1 (6 bases). Trimming took off 2 bases at V and 7 bases at J, with 24 bases between the two ends. The CDR3 runs to 17 residues. Germline V gives CDR1 DFQATT, CDR2 SNEGSKA (reference sequence). The CDR3 is CSARLDRDIPWRQPQHF. The CDR3 nucleotides are TGCAGTGCTAGACTCGACCGGGACATACCTTGGCGGCAGCCCCAGCATTTT.

A few counts support this clonotype. The chain employs TRBV2 and TRBJ2-1; 12 bases are a match to TRBD1. V lost 5 bases to trimming and J lost 9 bases; unmatched junction nucleotides: 5. Germline V gene data show CDR1 as SNHLY and CDR2 as FYNNEI. The CDR3 runs 14 residues. CDR3 amino acids: CASSPGQGASEQFF. The CDR3 DNA is TGTGCCAGCAGTCCGGGACAGGGGGCGAGTGAGCAGTTCTTC.

This clonotype was counted many times. This chain connects TRBV13 to TRBJ2-5, with 9 bases fitting TRBD2. The CDR3 is 15 amino acids. CDR1 and CDR2 from the germline V gene are PRHDT and FYEKMQ (reference sequence). Losses at the gene ends were 4 bases for V and 4 bases for J; bases not matched to a gene: 7. The CDR3 region has the DNA TGTGCCAGCAGCTCGCACGTGACTAGCGGAGAGACCCAGTACTTC. Its translation: CASSSHVTSGETQYF. Full variable domain (rest looked up from reference TRBV13 and TRBJ2-5): AAGVIQSPRHLIKEKRETATLKCYPIPRHDTVYWYQQGPGQDPQFLISFYEKMQSDKGSIPDRFSAQQFSDYHSELNMSSLELGDSALYFCASSSHVTSGETQYFGPGTRLLVL.

This clonotype was detected only a few times. The J gene is TRBJ1-4, the V gene TRBV6-1; D unresolved. Germline values: CDR1 MNHNS, CDR2 SASEGT. V was trimmed by 5 bases and J by 7 bases, leaving 8 bases between them. This CDR3 is built from 12 residues. CDR3 in amino acids: CASSRTSEKLFF. The DNA for the CDR3 is TGTGCCAGCAGTAGAACAAGTGAAAAACTGTTTTTT.

This clonotype was observed many times. CDR3 in amino acids: CASSPLLTRQFF. In DNA, the CDR3 is TGTGCCAGCAGCCCCCTCCTCACGCGGCAGTTCTTC. The V call is TRBV7-2, the J call TRBJ2-1, with no clear D. Germline CDR1 and CDR2: SGHTA and FQGNSA. V was cut by 5 bases and J by 12 bases, with 14 bases left in between. The CDR3 loop spans 12 amino acids.

The chain has TRBV30 and TRBJ2-2; no reliable D call. The V gene's germline CDR1 is GTSNPN and CDR2 SVGIG (reference sequence). V dropped 0 bases and J dropped 7 bases, with 6 bases sitting between them. The CDR3 spans 12 residues. The CDR3: CAWSVSGGELFF. CDR3 DNA: TGTGCCTGGAGTGTAAGTGGCGGGGAGCTGTTTTTT.

The gene calls are TRBV12-3 or TRBV12-4 and TRBJ2-2; D call uncertain. V was pared by 5 bases and J by 4 bases, with 14 bases between. The CDR3 spans 15 residues. Here the CDR3 DNA reads TGTGCCAGCAGTCACAGTGCGGCGGCCACCGGGGAGCTGTTTTTT. Translation gives CASSHSAAATGELFF.

The table lists this clonotype with a few counts. The chain uses TRBV13 and TRBJ1-2; D is possibly TRBD1 (6 bases). Germline values: CDR1 PRHDT, CDR2 FYEKMQ (reference sequence). CDR3 length equals 14 residues. V was pared by 5 bases and J by 8 bases, with 18 bases between. CDR3 nucleotide sequence: TGTGCCAGCAGCCCCAGGGGCCAGGTGGTAGGCTACACCTTC. Translation: CASSPRGQVVGYTF.